The clone carrying this TCR beta chain was counted ten times or more. As yet, its antigen is unknown. V trimming: 8 bases; J trimming: 6 bases; junction bases outside the gene matches: 9. Germline CDR1 reads SQVTM; CDR2 reads ANQGSEA. CDR3 length: 14 amino acids. The sample originates from a study of early T cells in non-severe SARS-CoV-2 infection. Overall study results and limits: Comparison of clonotypes with VDJdb favored anti-spike CD8 responses while missing private and CD4 specificities.

Individual cDNA molecules received unique molecular identifiers during library preparation. Each CDR3 protein gets one entry after TCRdb re-called the 5' RACE reads with MiXCR. The sample gives under 35,000 distinct CDR3 sequences, over 8.5% of which show up once; roughly 13% is in the top ten. The sequencing sample was made of whole blood. This sequence was found in an adult who was a healthcare worker with PCR-confirmed SARS-CoV-2 infection or an uninfected control (not recorded which). This chain links TRBV29-1 with TRBJ2-3, with TRBD2 matching over 12 bases. The CDR3 sequence is CSYEWTSGADTQYF. In nucleotides, the CDR3 is TGCAGCTATGAATGGACTAGCGGGGCTGATACGCAGTATTTT.